One sample yielded the 15 T cell receptor beta chains listed below, sequenced in a study of blood T cells in healthy people across ages. Sample-barcoded 5' priming and a J-beta primer mix drove a second PCR of roughly 6 to 12 cycles. Via MiXCR, TCRdb re-called the 5' RACE reads, giving one row per CDR3 protein. There are some 700,000 distinct CDR3 sequences in the sample; approximately 43% occur only once, and around 20% lies in the top ten. Material: blood. These receptors were taken from a woman aged 55 to 70 in good health.

J is TRBJ2-4 and V is TRBV19, with TRBD2 as a possible D gene (6 bases). The end of the DNA is better explained by TRBJ2-7, so the J call may be wrong. Germline CDR1 is LNHDA and CDR2 is SQIVND (reference sequence). The CDR3 spans 15 residues. CDR3 in DNA: TGTGCCAGTAGTCTCCGGGCTAGCGAGACCTACGAGCAGTACTTC. This gives the protein CASSLRASETYEQYF.

This chain joins TRBV9 and TRBJ2-7; D gene unclear. The V end lost 3 bases, the J end lost 2 bases, and 12 bases lay between the germline ends. The CDR3 length is 14 residues. Germline lookup yields CDR1 SGDLS and CDR2 YYNGEE. Written as DNA, the CDR3 is TGTGCCAGCAGCGCCCAGGTTCTAGCCTACGAGCAGTACTTC. This sequence encodes CASSAQVLAYEQYF.

The chain combines TRBV27 with TRBJ2-4; either TRBD1 or TRBD2 may supply D (5 bases each). V was pared by 4 bases and J by 13 bases, with 14 bases between. Germline V CDR1 and CDR2: MNHEY, SMNVEV (reference sequence). The CDR3 sequence is 12 residues long. The CDR3: CASSSPPGTQYF. The CDR3 DNA reads as TGTGCCAGCAGTTCCCCCCCGGGGACGCAGTACTTC.

V gene TRBV5-1 combines with J gene TRBJ2-4; TRBD2 is a possible D gene (5 bases). The DNA end lines up better with TRBJ2-7; the J call may be wrong. The CDR3 loop spans 13 amino acids. Germline CDR1 SGHRS, CDR2 YFSETQ. The CDR3 nucleotides are TGCGCCAGCAGTTTCCTTCCGAGGGACGAGCAGTACTTC. Translating it yields CASSFLPRDEQYF.

The chain uses TRBV20-1 and TRBJ2-1, with TRBD2 matching over 10 bases. This CDR3 has 16 amino acids. The ends lost 2 bases at V and 5 bases at J; junction bases unmatched: 9. Germline values: CDR1 DFQATT, CDR2 SNEGSKA (reference sequence). The CDR3 is CSARNLGLAGDNEQFF. Written as DNA, the CDR3 is TGCAGTGCTAGAAATCTGGGGCTAGCGGGGGACAATGAGCAGTTCTTC.

The chain has TRBV20-1 and TRBJ2-7, with D uncertain. Trimming pared 3 bases from V and 3 bases from J, leaving 15 bases between. CDR3 size: 14 residues. CDR1 DFQATT and CDR2 SNEGSKA come from the germline V gene (reference sequence). CDR3 sequence reads: CSASHPGKVYEQYF. The CDR3 DNA reads as TGCAGTGCTAGTCACCCGGGTAAAGTCTACGAGCAGTACTTC.

The chain links TRBV20-1 to TRBJ1-2, with 7 bases fitting TRBD1. The CDR3 consists of 17 residues. The J segment lost 0 bases and the V segment lost 3 bases, leaving 13 bases of the junction unmatched. Looked up from germline, CDR1 is DFQATT and CDR2 is SNEGSKA (reference sequence). Here the CDR3 reads CSARAGTADLANYGYTF. CDR3 nucleotides: TGCAGTGCTAGGGCCGGGACAGCCGATTTAGCTAACTATGGCTACACCTTC.

This clonotype was observed a few times. The chain recombines TRBV7-3 with TRBJ2-5; D unresolved. V was pared by 2 bases and J by 5 bases, with 12 bases between. Germline CDR1 and CDR2: SGHTA and FQGTGA. This CDR3 is built from 14 residues. CDR3 region: CASSLEAFSETQYF. The CDR3 coding sequence is TGTGCCAGCAGCTTAGAGGCCTTTTCCGAGACCCAGTACTTC.

This clonotype came up a few times. This chain links TRBV5-8 with TRBJ2-1; TRBD1 matches 7 bases. In germline, CDR1 is SGHTS, CDR2 YDEGEE. CDR3 size: 14 residues. Trimming at V came to 2 bases and at J to 7 bases, leaving 6 bases not matched to a gene. The CDR3: CASSLDRGRNEQFF. The DNA of the CDR3 is TGTGCCAGCAGCTTAGATAGGGGGCGAAATGAGCAGTTCTTC.

In this sample, this clonotype turned up many times. The chain has TRBV6-5 and TRBJ1-5; D not certain. V shed 6 bases and J shed 6 bases, with 12 bases lying between them. The CDR3 totals 13 residues. Germline lookup yields CDR1 MNHEY and CDR2 SVGAGI. CDR3 bases: TGTGCCAGCAGCCCCGGGATAAGTCAGCCCCAGCATTTT. Protein sequence: CASSPGISQPQHF.

V gene TRBV6-2 or TRBV6-3 combines with J gene TRBJ2-7; D may match TRBD1 or TRBD2 (5 bases each). Trimming cost V 8 bases and J 2 bases, with 19 bases left between them. This CDR3 is built from 15 residues. CDR1 and CDR2 from the germline V gene are MNHEY and SVGEGT. CDR3 coding DNA: TGTGCCAGCTACGATCCGGGACCCCTCGCCTACGAGCAGTACTTC. It yields the protein CASYDPGPLAYEQYF.

In this sample, this clonotype turned up a few times. The chain recombines TRBV7-3 with TRBJ1-2; 9 nucleotides agree with TRBD1. This CDR3 spans 15 amino acids. Germline lookup yields CDR1 SGHTA and CDR2 FQGTGA. With V trimmed by 1 base and J by 11 bases, 11 bases remained unmatched. CDR3 DNA sequence: TGTGCCAGCAGCTTAAAGCCGGGACAGGGTGAAAAGTACACCTTC. This codes for CASSLKPGQGEKYTF.

This chain uses TRBV13 with TRBJ2-3; D gene uncertain. V lost 6 bases and J 4 bases, leaving 17 bases between the germline ends. Germline CDR1 and CDR2: PRHDT and FYEKMQ (reference sequence). This CDR3 has 15 residues. CDR3 bases: TGTGCCAGCAGGAATATGGCATTAGGGCCAGATACGCAGTATTTT. Translating it yields CASRNMALGPDTQYF.

The chain recombines TRBV15 with TRBJ2-1; the D gene is possibly TRBD2 (5 bases). CDR3 length: 14 residues. Germline assignment: CDR1 LNHNV and CDR2 YYDKDF (reference sequence). V was clipped by 4 bases and J by 4 bases, with 11 bases between them. Written as DNA, the CDR3 is TGTGCCACCAGCATTGAAGACTATTACAATGAGCAGTTCTTC. Amino acids: CATSIEDYYNEQFF.

This clonotype was detected once. This chain links TRBV20-1 with TRBJ2-5; weak D call: TRBD2 (5 bases). The V and J ends lost 5 bases and 11 bases respectively, with 21 bases between them. This CDR3 spans 13 amino acids. The germline gives CDR1 DFQATT, CDR2 SNEGSKA (reference sequence). The CDR3: CSASHNGRNEQYF. Here the CDR3 DNA reads TGCAGTGCTTCTCACAATGGGAGAAATGAGCAGTACTTC.